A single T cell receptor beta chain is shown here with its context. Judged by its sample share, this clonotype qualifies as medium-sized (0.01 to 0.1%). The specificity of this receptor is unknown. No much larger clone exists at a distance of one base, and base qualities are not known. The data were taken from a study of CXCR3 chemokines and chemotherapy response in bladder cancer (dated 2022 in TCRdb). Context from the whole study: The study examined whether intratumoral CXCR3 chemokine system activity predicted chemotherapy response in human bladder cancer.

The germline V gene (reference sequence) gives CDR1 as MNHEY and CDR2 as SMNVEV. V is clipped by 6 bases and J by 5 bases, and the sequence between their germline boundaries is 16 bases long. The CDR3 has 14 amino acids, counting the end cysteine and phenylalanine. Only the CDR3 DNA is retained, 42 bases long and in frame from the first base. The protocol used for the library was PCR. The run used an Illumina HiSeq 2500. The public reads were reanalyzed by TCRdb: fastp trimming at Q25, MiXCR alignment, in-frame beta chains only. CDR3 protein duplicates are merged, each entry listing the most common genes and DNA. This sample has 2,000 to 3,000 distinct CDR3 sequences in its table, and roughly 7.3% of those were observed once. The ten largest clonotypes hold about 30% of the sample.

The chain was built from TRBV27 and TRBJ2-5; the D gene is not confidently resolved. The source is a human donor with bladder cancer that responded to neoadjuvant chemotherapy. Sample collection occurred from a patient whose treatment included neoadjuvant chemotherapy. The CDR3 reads CASSYIGGQETQYF. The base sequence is TGTGCCAGCAGCTACATAGGTGGGCAGGAGACCCAGTACTTC.